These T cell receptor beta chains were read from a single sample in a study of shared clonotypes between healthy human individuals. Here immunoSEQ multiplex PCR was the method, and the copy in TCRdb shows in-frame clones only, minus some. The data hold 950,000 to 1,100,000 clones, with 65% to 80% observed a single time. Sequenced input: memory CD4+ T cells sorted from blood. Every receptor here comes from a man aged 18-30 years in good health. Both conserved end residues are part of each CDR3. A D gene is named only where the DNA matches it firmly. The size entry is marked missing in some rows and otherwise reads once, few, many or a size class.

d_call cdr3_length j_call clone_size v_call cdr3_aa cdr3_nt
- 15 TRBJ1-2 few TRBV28 CASSPAGGTNYGYTF TGTGCCAGCAGCCCAGCCGGAGGGACGAACTATGGCTACACCTTC
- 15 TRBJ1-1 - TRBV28 CASSPPGGQNTEAFF TGTGCCAGCAGCCCACCCGGGGGTCAGAACACTGAAGCTTTCTTT
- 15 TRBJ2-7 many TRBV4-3 CASSQDRGAFYEQYF TGCGCCAGCAGCCAAGATAGGGGAGCCTTTTACGAGCAGTACTTC
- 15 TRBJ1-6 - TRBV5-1 CASSLDRAHNSPLHF TGCGCCAGCAGCTTGGACAGGGCCCATAATTCACCCCTCCACTTT
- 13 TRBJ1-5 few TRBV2 CASSADGNQPQHF TGTGCCAGCAGTGCGGACGGGAATCAGCCCCAGCATTTT
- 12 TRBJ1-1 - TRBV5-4 CASSFWNTEAFF TGTGCCAGCAGCTTCTGGAACACTGAAGCTTTCTTT
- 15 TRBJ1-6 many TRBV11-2 CASSLDFRGRSPLHF TGTGCCAGCAGCTTAGATTTTAGAGGGAGGTCACCCCTCCACTTT
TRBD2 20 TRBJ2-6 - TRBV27 CASSLYSGGAEFRGANVLTF TGTGCCAGCAGTTTATATAGCGGGGGGGCCGAATTTCGTGGGGCCAACGTCCTGACTTTC
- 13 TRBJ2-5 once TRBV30 CAWSVYRGETQYF TGTGCCTGGAGTGTATATCGGGGGGAGACCCAGTACTTC
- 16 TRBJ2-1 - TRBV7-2 CASSLGPTGALREQFF TGTGCCAGCAGCTTAGGTCCCACGGGAGCTCTTCGAGAGCAGTTCTTC
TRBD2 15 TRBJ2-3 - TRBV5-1 CASSLGLASPDTQYF TGCGCCAGCAGCTTGGGACTAGCGTCCCCAGATACGCAGTATTTT
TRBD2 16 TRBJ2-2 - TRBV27 CASSPRPGGDGGELFF TGTGCCAGCAGTCCCCGTCCCGGGGGGGATGGCGGGGAGCTGTTTTTT
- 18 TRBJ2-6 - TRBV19 CASSPTAPGPSGANVLTF TGTGCCAGTAGCCCCACCGCCCCCGGACCCTCTGGGGCCAACGTCCTGACTTTC
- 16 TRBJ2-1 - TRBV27 CASSPGTRGSYNEQFF TGTGCCAGCAGTCCGGGGACCCGTGGGTCCTACAATGAGCAGTTCTTC
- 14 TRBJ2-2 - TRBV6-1 CASRNWQNTGELFF TGTGCCAGCAGGAACTGGCAAAACACCGGGGAGCTGTTTTTT
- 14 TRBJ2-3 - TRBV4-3 CASSQQVDTDTQYF TGCGCCAGCAGCCAACAGGTGGACACAGATACGCAGTATTTT
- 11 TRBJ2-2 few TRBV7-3 CASSSVGELFF TGTGCCAGCAGCTCAGTGGGGGAGCTGTTTTTT
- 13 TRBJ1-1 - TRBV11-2 CASSFVLNTEAFF TGTGCCAGCAGCTTCGTGTTAAACACTGAAGCTTTCTTT
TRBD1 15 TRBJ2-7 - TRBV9 CASSPGTGSSYEQYF TGTGCCAGCAGCCCGGGGACAGGAAGCTCCTACGAGCAGTACTTC
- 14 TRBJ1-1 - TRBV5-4 CASSARGGGTEAFF TGTGCCAGCAGCGCCAGAGGGGGGGGGACTGAAGCTTTCTTT
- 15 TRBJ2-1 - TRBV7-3 CASSPRRDSYNEQFF TGTGCCAGCAGCCCCAGGCGAGATAGTTACAATGAGCAGTTCTTC
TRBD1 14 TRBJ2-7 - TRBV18 CASSPNTGDYEQYF TGTGCCAGCTCACCTAATACAGGGGACTACGAGCAGTACTTC
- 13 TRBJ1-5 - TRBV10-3 CAISESRDQPQHF TGTGCCATCAGTGAGTCCCGGGATCAGCCCCAGCATTTT
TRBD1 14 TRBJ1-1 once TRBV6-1 CASRGQGRSTEAFF TGTGCCAGCAGGGGACAGGGACGTTCAACTGAAGCTTTCTTT
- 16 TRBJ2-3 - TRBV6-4 CASSDKERRRTDTQYF TGTGCCAGCAGTGACAAGGAGCGCCGACGCACAGATACGCAGTATTTT
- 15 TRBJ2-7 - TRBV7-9 CASSLAVGPGGEQYF TGTGCCAGCAGCTTAGCAGTCGGGCCAGGAGGCGAGCAGTACTTC
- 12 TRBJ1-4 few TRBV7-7 CASSLKEGPTPF TGTGCTAGCAGCTTAAAGGAGGGACCGACGCCTTTT
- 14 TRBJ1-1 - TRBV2 CASSEVQGGPFAFF TGTGCCAGCAGTGAGGTGCAGGGCGGCCCATTCGCTTTCTTT
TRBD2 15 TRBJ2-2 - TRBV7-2 CASSTAGSGARELFF TGTGCCAGCAGCACTGCTGGTAGCGGGGCCCGGGAGCTGTTTTTT
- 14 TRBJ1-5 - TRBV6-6 CASSYLESNQPQHF TGTGCCAGCAGTTACCTGGAGAGCAATCAGCCCCAGCATTTT
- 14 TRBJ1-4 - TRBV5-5 CASSPGWANEKLFF TGTGCCAGCAGCCCCGGGTGGGCTAATGAAAAACTGTTTTTT
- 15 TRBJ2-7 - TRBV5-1 CASSLEDFGSYEQYF TGCGCCAGCAGCTTGGAAGATTTCGGTTCCTACGAGCAGTACTTC
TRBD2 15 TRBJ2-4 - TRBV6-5 CASSYLGLAGIIQYF TGTGCCAGCAGTTACCTCGGACTAGCGGGGATCATTCAGTACTTC
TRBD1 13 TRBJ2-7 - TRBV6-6 CASRWDRYYEQYF TGTGCCAGCAGGTGGGACAGGTACTACGAGCAGTACTTC
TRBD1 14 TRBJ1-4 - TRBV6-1 CASRIDRGGEKLFF TGTGCCAGCAGGATTGACAGGGGTGGCGAAAAACTGTTTTTT
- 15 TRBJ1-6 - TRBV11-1 CASSLVTGAESPLHF TGTGCCAGCAGCTTAGTGACGGGGGCGGAATCACCCCTCCACTTT
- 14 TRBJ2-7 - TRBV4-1 CASSQDGLTYEQYF TGCGCCAGCAGCCAGGACGGACTAACCTACGAGCAGTACTTC
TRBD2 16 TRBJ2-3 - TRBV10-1 CASSESTGGPTDTQYF TGCGCCAGCAGTGAGTCTACGGGGGGTCCCACGGATACGCAGTATTTT
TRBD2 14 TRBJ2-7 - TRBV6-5 CASCTGTSGGEQYF TGTGCCAGCTGCACCGGGACTAGCGGGGGCGAGCAGTACTTC
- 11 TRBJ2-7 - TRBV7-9 CASQGPYEQYF TGTGCCAGTCAGGGACCCTACGAGCAGTACTTC
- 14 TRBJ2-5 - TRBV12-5 CASGGGSRGETQYF TGTGCTAGTGGTGGCGGTAGTCGCGGAGAGACCCAGTACTTC
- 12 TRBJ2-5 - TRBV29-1 CSVERSERTQYF TGCAGCGTTGAAAGGTCAGAGCGGACCCAGTACTTC
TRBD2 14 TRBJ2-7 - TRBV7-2 CASGSGRAPYEQYF TGTGCCAGCGGTAGCGGGAGGGCCCCCTACGAGCAGTACTTC
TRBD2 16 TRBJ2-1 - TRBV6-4 CASSRTSGVTEGEQFF TGTGCCAGCAGTAGGACTAGCGGGGTCACAGAGGGTGAGCAGTTCTTC
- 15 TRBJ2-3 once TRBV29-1 CSVGFPKRGADTQYF TGCAGCGTTGGGTTTCCTAAACGGGGAGCAGATACGCAGTATTTT
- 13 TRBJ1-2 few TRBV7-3 CASGRTKGDGYTF TGTGCCAGCGGTAGGACAAAGGGGGATGGCTACACCTTC
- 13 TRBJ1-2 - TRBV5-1 CASSSQPDYGYTF TGCGCCAGCAGCTCCCAGCCGGACTATGGCTACACCTTC
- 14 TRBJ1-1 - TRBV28 CASSLNTKNTEAFF TGTGCCAGCAGTTTAAACACTAAGAACACTGAAGCTTTCTTT
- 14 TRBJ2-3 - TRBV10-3 CAISESVGPDTQYF TGTGCCATCAGTGAGTCGGTTGGTCCAGATACGCAGTATTTT
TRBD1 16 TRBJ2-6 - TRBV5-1 CASSLAGGSGANVLTF TGCGCCAGCAGCTTGGCAGGGGGCAGTGGGGCCAACGTCCTGACTTTC
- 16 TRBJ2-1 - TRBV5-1 CASSLAGGVGYNEQFF TGCGCCAGCAGCTTGGCCGGCGGGGTGGGTTACAATGAGCAGTTCTTC
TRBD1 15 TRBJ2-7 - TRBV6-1 CASSDRQGSSYEQYF TGTGCCAGCAGCGACCGACAGGGGAGCTCCTACGAGCAGTACTTC
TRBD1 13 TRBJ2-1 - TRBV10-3 CATQTGGYNEQFF TGTGCCACGCAGACAGGGGGCTACAATGAGCAGTTCTTC
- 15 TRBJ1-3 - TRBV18 CASSPYQGSGNTIYF TGTGCCAGCTCACCTTACCAAGGCTCTGGAAACACCATATATTTT
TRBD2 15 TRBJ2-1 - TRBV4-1 CASSQALAGAYEQFF TGCGCCAGCAGCCAAGCGCTAGCGGGAGCCTATGAGCAGTTCTTC